This entry describes one T cell receptor beta chain. What it binds is unknown. It was with 60 Vbeta and 13 Jbeta primers that the PCR ran. Assay used: immunoSEQ multiplex PCR; TCRdb lists only in-frame clones, some missing. The sample has over 80,000 clones; around 81% are singletons. Germline assignment: CDR1 MDHEN and CDR2 SYDVKM. This CDR3 spans 14 amino acids. V lost 5 bases to trimming and J lost 1 base, with 8 bases between them. The sample belongs to a study of cytomegalovirus exposure and HLA in healthy donors. Study-level points and caveats: By a later analysis, the bulk of CMV-associated TCR beta chains appeared HLA-restricted. In a later analysis, donors in an Asian-associated ancestry cluster reportedly had fewer N-insertions in productive TCRs than the cohort mean. In an earlier analysis, about 87% or about 30%: the productive usage of most TCR beta V segments.

Unrecorded immune exposure was likely among donors, who were nominally healthy when sampled. The chain employs TRBV28 and TRBJ2-2; D might be TRBD1 (6 bases). The sequenced sample was PBMCs. The origin of this receptor is a man aged 40-49 years in good health and CMV-seropositive. CDR3 residues: CASSVGQNTGELFF. The CDR3 region has the DNA TGTGCCAGCAGTGTGGGACAGAACACCGGGGAGCTGTTTTTT.